Sequencing of this T cell receptor beta chain was carried out in a study of CD8+ T cells in alopecia areata. Study-level background: Using the percentage of affected scalp area, treated patients' severity was scored. Study conclusions and caveats: In scalp and blood, many expanded lesional clones persisted during tofacitinib.

Following RNA extraction, reverse transcription yielded cDNA that acted as the sequencing template. The table came from immunoSEQ multiplex PCR; TCRdb's copy has only in-frame clones and leaves some out. The sample holds 150,000 to 200,000 clones, 53% seen once. A word on this clone: What it recognizes is unknown.

As to treatment: oral pan-JAK inhibitor, 5-10 mg twice daily. After removal of 2 bases from V and 5 bases from J, the junction contained 5 bases not matched to a gene. The V gene's germline CDR1 is LGHNA and CDR2 YSLEER. The CDR3 contains 14 residues. The sample here was CD8+ T cells sorted from blood, taken at week 24, from a patient treated with tofacitinib. The chain joins TRBV4-3 to TRBJ1-1; TRBD1 matches 7 bases. The receptor was isolated from a human donor with alopecia areata. Here the CDR3 DNA reads TGCGCCAGCAGCCAAAAGGGGGCGGTGACTGAAGCTTTCTTT. Residues: CASSQKGAVTEAFF.